Sequencing of this TCR beta chain was carried out in a study of CD8+ T cells in alopecia areata. Across the whole study: Oral tofacitinib (5 to 10 mg twice daily) was administered to treated patients.

Sample treatment: oral pan-JAK inhibitor, 5-10 mg twice daily. Germline V gene lookup returns CDR1 SGHNT and CDR2 YYREEE (reference sequence). The CDR3 length is 13 residues. The V gene lost 3 bases and the J gene lost 4 bases, with 10 bases spanning the gap. Study-level findings and limits: Scalp clonality and expanded CD8+ clones among the top 100 were significantly decreased by tofacitinib.

TCR sequencing used cDNA made by reverse transcription of extracted RNA. This table comes from immunoSEQ multiplex PCR, and its TCRdb copy is limited to in-frame clones, with some not included. The data contain approximately 200,000 clones, nearly 60% of them singletons. Concerning this clone: The antigen remains unidentified.

The rearrangement uses TRBV5-4 and TRBJ1-2; D is unclear. This sample comprised CD4+ T cells sorted from blood, obtained at week 24, from a patient treated with tofacitinib. The sequence was collected from a human donor with alopecia areata. The DNA for the CDR3 is TGTGCCAGCAGCTGGCAGGAAGGCTATGGCTACACCTTC. Translated: CASSWQEGYGYTF. Full variable domain (missing parts from reference TRBV5-4 and TRBJ1-2): ETGVTQSPTHLIKTRGQQVTLRCSSQSGHNTVSWYQQALGQGPQFIFQYYREEENGRGNFPPRFSGLQFPNYSSELNVNALELDDSALYLCASSWQEGYGYTFGSGTRLTVV.